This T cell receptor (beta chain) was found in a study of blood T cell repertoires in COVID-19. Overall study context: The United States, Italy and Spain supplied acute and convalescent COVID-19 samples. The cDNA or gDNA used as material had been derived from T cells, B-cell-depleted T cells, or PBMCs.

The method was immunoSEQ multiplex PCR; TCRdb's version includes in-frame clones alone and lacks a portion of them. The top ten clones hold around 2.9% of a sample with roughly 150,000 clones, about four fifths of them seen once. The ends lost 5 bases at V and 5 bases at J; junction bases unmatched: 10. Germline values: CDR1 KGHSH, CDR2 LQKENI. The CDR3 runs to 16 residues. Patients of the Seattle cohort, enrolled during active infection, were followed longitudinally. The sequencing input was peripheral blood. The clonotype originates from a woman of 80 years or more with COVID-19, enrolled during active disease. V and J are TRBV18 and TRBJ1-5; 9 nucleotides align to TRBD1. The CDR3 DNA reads TGTGCCAGCTCATCAAACCAGAACAGGGGGCATCAGCCCCAGCATTTT. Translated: CASSSNQNRGHQPQHF.